This TCR beta chain came from a study of Ad26.COV2.S vaccination and SARS-CoV-2 variants. Clones were sequenced by immunoSEQ multiplex PCR, and TCRdb holds only the in-frame ones, with some missing. The sample records roughly 380,000 clones, approximately 90% being singletons. CDR1 LNHDA and CDR2 SQIVND come from the germline V gene (reference sequence). V lost 2 bases to trimming and J lost 4 bases; unmatched junction nucleotides: 6. The CDR3 length is 15 residues. Study-level points and caveats: Non-spike TCR breadth showed similarity between vaccine and placebo recipients. Vaccinees showed greater spike-specific TCR breadth than placebo recipients.

Comment on this clone: What it recognizes is unknown.

This specimen consisted of peripheral blood, obtained after recovery from COVID-19. The genes are TRBV19 and TRBJ1-2; TRBD1 agrees at 8 bases. The clonotype was recovered from a human donor who had recovered from COVID-19. In nucleotides, the CDR3 is TGTGCCAGTAGTATACCCCGGGACAGGACCTATGGCTACACCTTC. The encoded protein is CASSIPRDRTYGYTF.